This TCR beta chain was captured by sequencing in a study of blood T cell repertoires in COVID-19. Looking at the study overall: PBMCs, B-cell-depleted T cells, or T cells provided the cDNA or gDNA that made up the material.

The J segment lost 5 bases and the V segment lost 5 bases, leaving 11 bases of the junction unmatched. From germline, CDR1 is LNHDA and CDR2 SQIVND (reference sequence). This CDR3 is 16 amino acids long. Original handling: Amplification of reference gene primers provided the estimated nucleated cell counts. TCRdb keeps only in-frame clones here, not all; method: immunoSEQ multiplex PCR. V, J and clone size reflect that table, while D and trimming were determined from the DNA. The sample records some 90,000 clones, more than 80% being singletons. This chain links TRBV19 with TRBJ1-1; 10 nucleotides agree with TRBD1. The receptor's source is a woman aged 65 to 85 with acute or convalescent COVID-19. The sample was peripheral blood. This CDR3 is CASSLAGTGVKTEAFF. For the CDR3, the DNA is TGTGCCAGTAGTTTGGCCGGGACAGGGGTAAAGACTGAAGCTTTCTTT.